The source of this TCR beta chain is a study of blood T cell repertoires in COVID-19. Across the study: The United States, Italy and Spain supplied acute and convalescent COVID-19 samples. T cells, B-cell-depleted T cells, or PBMCs supplied cDNA or gDNA.

Per the authors' pipeline: From reference gene primer amplification, estimates of nucleated cell counts were derived. TCRdb keeps only in-frame clones here, not all; method: immunoSEQ multiplex PCR. V and J calls and clone size follow that table, whereas D and trimming were derived from the DNA. This sample has fewer than 500,000 clones, with around 89% found just once. The sequence was collected from a woman aged 25 to 45 with acute or convalescent COVID-19. The sample was peripheral blood.

This CDR3 is CASSARMPGTGDEAFF. The CDR3 DNA is TGTGCCAGCAGCGCGAGGATGCCGGGGACAGGGGATGAAGCTTTCTTT. The V and J genes are TRBV7-2 and TRBJ1-1, with 10 nucleotides matching TRBD1. V lost 5 bases and J lost 7; bases outside the gene matches: 13. The CDR3 length is 16 residues. CDR1 is SGHTA and CDR2 is FQGNSA in the germline V gene.